The present T cell receptor (beta chain) was sequenced within a study of identical twins. General study findings and limits: Fewer insertions were carried by abundant cord blood beta clonotypes, but none was seen in memory repertoires. Excess sharing by twins proved weaker in beta out-of-frame sequences. Alpha sequences out of frame and shared by twins had excess low generation probability.

TCRdb itself ran the 5' RACE reads through MiXCR, one entry per CDR3 protein. The top ten hold more than 5% of the sample, which has roughly 250,000 distinct CDR3 sequences, 7.5% seen once. On this clonotype: The antigen remains undetermined.

The CDR3 length is 21 residues. The germline CDR1 and CDR2 sequences are SGHNT and YYREEE (reference sequence). V shed 3 bases, J shed 4 bases, and the junction held 23 bases outside the gene matches. This sample was shared with a second study, whose subject was yellow fever vaccine responses in identical twins. In that study: It has been reported that, in twins, the vaccine T cell response seemed partly convergent and partly personalized.

The sample consisted of CD8+ T cells sorted from blood. V gene TRBV5-4 combines with J gene TRBJ2-7, with TRBD1 identical over 12 bases. The TCR originated in a woman aged 18 to 35 in good health. The CDR3 coding sequence is TGTGCCAGCAGCTGGGCGACTTCCTATGTCCACCGGGACAGGGGGCTGTACGAGCAGTACGTC. It is translated as CASSWATSYVHRDRGLYEQYV.